This section outlines one T cell receptor (beta chain) sequence together with its context. The antigen is undetermined. Mismatch with germline at one junction end may stem from a read error. The data derive from a study of cytomegalovirus exposure and HLA in healthy donors. Study outcomes and limitations: It was likely that a cluster of highly shared sequence variants was a sequencing artifact. The authors later found most CMV-associated TCR beta chains appeared HLA-restricted.

Germline CDR1 reads SNHLY; CDR2 reads FYNNEI. CDR3 length: 16 amino acids. Amplification used 60 Vbeta primers and 13 Jbeta primers. Some clones are missing from TCRdb's copy, which holds only in-frame ones; the method was immunoSEQ multiplex PCR. The top ten clones hold 2.5% to 3.5% of a sample with more than 140,000 clones, 64% of them seen once. This chain connects TRBV2 to TRBJ1-5; 7 positions agree with TRBD1. The sequenced sample was PBMCs. This sequence was found in a woman in her twenties or thirties in good health and CMV-seropositive. The CDR3 region is CASSAGQEGSNQLQHF. The CDR3 DNA reads TGTGCCAGCAGTGCTGGACAGGAGGGTAGCAATCAGCTCCAGCATTTT.